The 5 T cell receptor beta chains reported below all come from one sample, sequenced in a study of shared clonotypes between healthy human individuals. This table comes from immunoSEQ multiplex PCR, and its TCRdb copy is limited to in-frame clones, with some not included. The sample includes some 500,000 clones, around 77% of them seen just once. Material for sequencing was PBMCs. Receptor source: a woman aged 35 to 49 in good health. Some clones in this sample may be carry-over from other donors' samples.

This chain links TRBV18 with TRBJ2-1; 11 nucleotides line up with TRBD2. Unmatched junction bases numbered 4, after V lost 3 bases and J lost 6 bases. Germline CDR1 KGHSH, CDR2 LQKENI. The CDR3 consists of 15 residues. This CDR3 is CASSPLAGGFNEQFF. The CDR3 DNA reads as TGTGCCAGCTCACCGCTAGCGGGAGGATTCAATGAGCAGTTCTTC.

CDR3 protein: CASSLGDRGGNGYTF. The CDR3 DNA reads TGTGCCAGCAGCTTGGGGGACAGGGGCGGTAATGGCTACACCTTC. This chain uses TRBV5-6 with TRBJ1-2, with 10 bases aligning to TRBD1. The CDR3 has 15 residues. The V and J ends lost 0 bases and 6 bases, in that order; junction bases with no gene match: 5. Germline CDR1 SGHDT, CDR2 YYEEEE.

This chain connects TRBV28 to TRBJ1-2; 9 nucleotides match TRBD1. The CDR3 runs 15 residues. CDR1 is MDHEN, CDR2 SYDVKM, per germline. V was clipped by 1 base and J by 4 bases; unmatched bases: 4. For the CDR3, the DNA is TGTGCCAGCAGTTTATTGCGGGACAGGGTCTATGGCTACACCTTC. Translation gives CASSLLRDRVYGYTF.

Worth noting for this clone: A far larger clone lies a single base away; this is likely a read error. The chain links TRBV30 to TRBJ2-7; TRBD2 aligns across 9 bases. The V gene's germline CDR1 is GTSNPN and CDR2 SVGIG (reference sequence). CDR3 size: 14 residues. In DNA, the CDR3 is TGTGCCTGGCGAAAAGCGGGAGGCTCCTACGAGCGGTACTTC. Translating it yields CAWRKAGGSYERYF.

This clone was seen only once. The chain combines TRBV5-6 with TRBJ2-1; D not certain. This CDR3 has 15 amino acids. V shed 0 bases and J shed 6 bases, with 13 bases lying between them. Germline V gene lookup returns CDR1 SGHDT and CDR2 YYEEEE. The CDR3 coding sequence is TGTGCCAGCAGCTTGGGATGGGCAGTCCCCAATGAGCAGTTCTTC. This encodes CASSLGWAVPNEQFF.